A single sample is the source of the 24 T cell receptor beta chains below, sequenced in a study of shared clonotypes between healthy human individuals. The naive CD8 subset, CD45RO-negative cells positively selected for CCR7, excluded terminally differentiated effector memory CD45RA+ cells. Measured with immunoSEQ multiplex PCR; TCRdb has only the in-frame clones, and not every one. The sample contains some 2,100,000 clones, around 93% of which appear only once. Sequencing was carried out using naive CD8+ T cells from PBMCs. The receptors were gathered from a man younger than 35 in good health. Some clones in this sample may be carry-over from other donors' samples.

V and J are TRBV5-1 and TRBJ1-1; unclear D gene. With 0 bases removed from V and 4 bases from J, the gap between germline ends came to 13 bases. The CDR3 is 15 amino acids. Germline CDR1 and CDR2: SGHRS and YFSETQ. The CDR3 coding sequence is TGCGCCAGCAGCTTGGGGGAGATCGGGTTCACTGAAGCTTTCTTT. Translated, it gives CASSLGEIGFTEAFF.

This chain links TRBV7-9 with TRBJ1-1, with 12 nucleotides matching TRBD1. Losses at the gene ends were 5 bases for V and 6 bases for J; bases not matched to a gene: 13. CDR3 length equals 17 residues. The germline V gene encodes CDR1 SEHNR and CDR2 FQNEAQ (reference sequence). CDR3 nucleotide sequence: TGTGCCAGCAGCAGCCGGGACAGGGGGCTGGGAGGGGCTGAAGCTTTCTTT. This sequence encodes CASSSRDRGLGGAEAFF. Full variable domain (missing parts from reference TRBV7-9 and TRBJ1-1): DTGVSQNPRHKITKRGQNVTFRCDPISEHNRLYWYRQTLGQGPEFLTYFQNEAQLEKSRLLSDRFSAERPKGSFSTLEIQRTEQGDSAMYLCASSSRDRGLGGAEAFFGQGTRLTVV.

The CDR3 spells CASRDPRTGTTGELFF. CDR3 DNA: TGTGCCAGCAGAGACCCAAGGACAGGTACAACCGGGGAGCTGTTTTTT. The genes are TRBV2 and TRBJ2-2; TRBD1 agrees at 7 bases. Germline V gene data show CDR1 as SNHLY and CDR2 as FYNNEI. This CDR3 comprises 16 residues. V lost 6 bases and J lost 5; bases outside the gene matches: 12.

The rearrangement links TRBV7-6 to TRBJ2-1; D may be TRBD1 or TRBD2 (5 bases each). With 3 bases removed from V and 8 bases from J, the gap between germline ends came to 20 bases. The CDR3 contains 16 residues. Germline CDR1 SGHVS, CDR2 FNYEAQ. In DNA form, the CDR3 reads TGTGCCAGCAGCTTTGGGACCACCATCGCGGCCGATGAGCAGTTCTTC. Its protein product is CASSFGTTIAADEQFF.

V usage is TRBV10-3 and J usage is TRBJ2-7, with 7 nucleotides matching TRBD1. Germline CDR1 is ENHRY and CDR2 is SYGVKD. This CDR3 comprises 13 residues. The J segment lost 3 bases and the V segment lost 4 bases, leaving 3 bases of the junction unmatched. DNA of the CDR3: TGTGCCATCAGTGGTCAGGGGGTCTACGAGCAGTACTTC. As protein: CAISGQGVYEQYF.

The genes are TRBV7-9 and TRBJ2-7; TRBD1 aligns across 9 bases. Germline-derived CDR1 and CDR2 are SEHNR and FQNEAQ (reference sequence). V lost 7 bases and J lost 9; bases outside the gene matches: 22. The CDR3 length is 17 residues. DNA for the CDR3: TGTGCCAGCATGGGGAACAGTCGGGGACAGGGTGTGCGTGGGCAGTACTTC. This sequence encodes CASMGNSRGQGVRGQYF. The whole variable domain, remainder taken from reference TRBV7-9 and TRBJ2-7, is DTGVSQNPRHKITKRGQNVTFRCDPISEHNRLYWYRQTLGQGPEFLTYFQNEAQLEKSRLLSDRFSAERPKGSFSTLEIQRTEQGDSAMYLCASMGNSRGQGVRGQYFGPGTRLTVT.

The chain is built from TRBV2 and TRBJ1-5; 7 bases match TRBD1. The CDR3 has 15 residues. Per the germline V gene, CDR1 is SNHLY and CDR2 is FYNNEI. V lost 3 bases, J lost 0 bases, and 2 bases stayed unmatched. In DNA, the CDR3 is TGTGCCAGCAGTGAGTGGGACAGTAGCAATCAGCCCCAGCATTTT. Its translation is CASSEWDSSNQPQHF. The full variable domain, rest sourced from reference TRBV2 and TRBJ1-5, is EPEVTQTPSHQVTQMGQEVILRCVPISNHLYFYWYRQILGQKVEFLVSFYNNEISEKSEIFDDQFSVERPDGSNFTLKIRSTKLEDSAMYFCASSEWDSSNQPQHFGDGTRLSIL.

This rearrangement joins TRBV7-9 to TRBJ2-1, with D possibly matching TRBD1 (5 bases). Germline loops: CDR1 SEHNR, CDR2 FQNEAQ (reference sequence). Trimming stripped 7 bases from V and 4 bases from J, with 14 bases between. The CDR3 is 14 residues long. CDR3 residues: CASNTVGPYNEQFF. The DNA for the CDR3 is TGTGCCAGCAACACCGTGGGGCCGTACAATGAGCAGTTCTTC.

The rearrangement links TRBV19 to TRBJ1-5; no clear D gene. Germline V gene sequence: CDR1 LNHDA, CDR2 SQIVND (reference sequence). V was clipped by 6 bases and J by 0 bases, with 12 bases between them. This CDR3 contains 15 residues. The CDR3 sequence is CASSHGEDSNQPQHF. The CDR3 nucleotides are TGTGCCAGTAGCCACGGGGAGGATAGCAATCAGCCCCAGCATTTT.

The CDR3 reads CASSLKREAASYEQYF. In DNA, the CDR3 is TGTGCCAGCAGCTTGAAGCGGGAGGCCGCGTCCTACGAGCAGTACTTC. The chain joins TRBV5-4 to TRBJ2-7; 9 bases fit TRBD2. The CDR3 loop spans 16 amino acids. Germline V gene lookup returns CDR1 SGHNT and CDR2 YYREEE (reference sequence). J was trimmed by 1 base and V by 1 base; bases with no gene match: 6.

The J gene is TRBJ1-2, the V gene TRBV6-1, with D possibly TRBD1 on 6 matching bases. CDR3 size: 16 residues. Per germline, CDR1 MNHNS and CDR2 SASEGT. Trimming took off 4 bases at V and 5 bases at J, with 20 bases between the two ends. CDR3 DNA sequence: TGTGCCAGCAGTGTCCGAGGGGGGGGCCTCGGGTATGGCTACACCTTC. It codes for CASSVRGGGLGYGYTF.

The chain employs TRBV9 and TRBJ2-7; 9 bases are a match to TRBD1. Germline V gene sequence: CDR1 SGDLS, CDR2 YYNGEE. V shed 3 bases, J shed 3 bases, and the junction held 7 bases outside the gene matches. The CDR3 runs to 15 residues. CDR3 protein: CASSEGGTGLYEQYF. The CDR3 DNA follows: TGTGCCAGCAGCGAGGGGGGGACAGGGCTCTACGAGCAGTACTTC. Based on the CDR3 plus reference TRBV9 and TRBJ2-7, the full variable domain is DSGVTQTPKHLITATGQRVTLRCSPRSGDLSVYWYQQSLDQGLQFLIQYYNGEERAKGNILERFSAQQFPDLHSELNLSSLELGDSALYFCASSEGGTGLYEQYFGPGTRLTVT.

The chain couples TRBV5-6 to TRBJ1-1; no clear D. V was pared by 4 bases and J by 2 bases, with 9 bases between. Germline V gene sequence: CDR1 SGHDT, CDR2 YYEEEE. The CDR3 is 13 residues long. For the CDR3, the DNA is TGTGCCAGCAGCATCGGCAGCAACACTGAAGCTTTCTTT. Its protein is CASSIGSNTEAFF.

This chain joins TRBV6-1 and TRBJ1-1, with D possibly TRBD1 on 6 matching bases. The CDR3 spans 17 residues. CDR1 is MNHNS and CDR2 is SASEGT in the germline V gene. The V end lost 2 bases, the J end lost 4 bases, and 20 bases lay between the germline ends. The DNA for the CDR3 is TGTGCCAGCAGTGAAATGAGGACAGATCTAGGCCGCACTGAAGCTTTCTTT. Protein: CASSEMRTDLGRTEAFF.

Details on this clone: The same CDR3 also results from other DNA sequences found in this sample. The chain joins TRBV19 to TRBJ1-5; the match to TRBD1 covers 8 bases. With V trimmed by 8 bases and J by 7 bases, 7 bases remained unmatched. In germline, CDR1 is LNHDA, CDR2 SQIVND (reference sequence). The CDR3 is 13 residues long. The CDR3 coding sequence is TGTGCCAGTCGCGGCCAGGGGGCCCAGCCCCAGCATTTT. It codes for CASRGQGAQPQHF.

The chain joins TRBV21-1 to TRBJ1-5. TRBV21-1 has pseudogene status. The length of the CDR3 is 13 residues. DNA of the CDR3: TGTGCCAGCAGCAAAGGAGGGACGTCGCCCCAGCATTTT. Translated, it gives CASSKGGTSPQHF.

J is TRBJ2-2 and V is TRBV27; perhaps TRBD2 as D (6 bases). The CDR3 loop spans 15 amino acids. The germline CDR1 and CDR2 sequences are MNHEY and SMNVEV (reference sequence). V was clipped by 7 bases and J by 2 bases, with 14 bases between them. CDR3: CASTGPGGNTGELFF. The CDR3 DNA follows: TGTGCCAGCACCGGCCCCGGGGGAAACACCGGGGAGCTGTTTTTT.

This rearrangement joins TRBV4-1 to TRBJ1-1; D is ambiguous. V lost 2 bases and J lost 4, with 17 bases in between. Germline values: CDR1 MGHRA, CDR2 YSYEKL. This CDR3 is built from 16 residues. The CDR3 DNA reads TGCGCCAGCAGCCAAAAAACGAGGGAGTCAGTCACTGAAGCTTTCTTT. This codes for CASSQKTRESVTEAFF.

CDR3 nucleotides: TGTGCCAGCAGCCTTTCGACTAGCGGGACCTACAATGAGCAGTTCTTC. It yields the protein CASSLSTSGTYNEQFF. This rearrangement joins TRBV7-4 to TRBJ2-1, with 11 bases aligning to TRBD2. The germline CDR1 and CDR2 sequences are SGHVT and SQSDAQ. This CDR3 has 16 amino acids. The V segment lost 5 bases and the J segment 2 bases; nucleotides outside the gene matches: 5.

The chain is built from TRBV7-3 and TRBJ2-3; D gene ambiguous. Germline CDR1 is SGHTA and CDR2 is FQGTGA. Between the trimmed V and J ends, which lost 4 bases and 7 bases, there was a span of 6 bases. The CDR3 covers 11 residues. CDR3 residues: CASSSDNTQYF. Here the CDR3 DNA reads TGTGCCAGCAGCTCCGATAATACGCAGTATTTT.

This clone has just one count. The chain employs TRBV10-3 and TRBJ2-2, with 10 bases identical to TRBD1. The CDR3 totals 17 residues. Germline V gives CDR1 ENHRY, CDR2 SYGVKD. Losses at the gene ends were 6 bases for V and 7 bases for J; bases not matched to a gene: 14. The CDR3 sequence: CAIRHNDRGQDLGELFF. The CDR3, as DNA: TGTGCCATCAGACATAACGACAGGGGGCAAGACCTCGGGGAGCTGTTTTTT.

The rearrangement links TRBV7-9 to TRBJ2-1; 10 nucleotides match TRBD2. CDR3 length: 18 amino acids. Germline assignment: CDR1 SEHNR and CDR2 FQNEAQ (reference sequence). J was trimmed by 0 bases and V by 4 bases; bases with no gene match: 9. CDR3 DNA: TGTGCCAGCAGCTCGGACTCTAGCGGGAGAGTCTCCTACAATGAGCAGTTCTTC. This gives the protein CASSSDSSGRVSYNEQFF.

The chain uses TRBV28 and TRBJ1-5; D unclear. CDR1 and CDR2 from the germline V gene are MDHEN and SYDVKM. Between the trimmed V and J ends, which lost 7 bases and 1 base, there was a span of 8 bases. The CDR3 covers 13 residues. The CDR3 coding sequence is TGTGCCAGCAACGATCCGAGCAATCAGCCCCAGCATTTT. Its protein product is CASNDPSNQPQHF.

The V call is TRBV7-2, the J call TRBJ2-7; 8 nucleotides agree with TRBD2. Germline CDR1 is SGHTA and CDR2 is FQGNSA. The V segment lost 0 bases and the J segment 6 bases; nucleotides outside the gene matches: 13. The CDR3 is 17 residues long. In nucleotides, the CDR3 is TGTGCCAGCAGCTTAGCGCGGGGGGCGGTTTACCTCCCCGAGCAGTACTTC. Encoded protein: CASSLARGAVYLPEQYF.